Listed below are T cell receptor beta chains from one sample, sequenced in a study of PD-L1 blockade in urothelial cancer. Sequencing used immunoSEQ multiplex PCR; TCRdb keeps in-frame clones, though not all of them. The data hold tens of thousands of clones, with more than 75% observed a single time. The starting material was PBMCs, obtained around atezolizumab (anti-PD-L1) treatment. The receptors stem from a man in his 70s with urothelial cancer. CDR3s include the opening cysteine and the closing phenylalanine or tryptophan. The D gene is left open where the match is weak. Clone size is stated in some rows and not others, as once, few, many or a class when expanded.

D gene	V gene	J gene	clone size	CDR3 protein	CDR3 DNA
.	TRBV5-1	TRBJ1-1	.	CASSLAGGRAFF	TGCGCCAGCAGCTTGGCGGGGGGTCGAGCTTTCTTT
.	TRBV4-2	TRBJ1-2	.	CASSGTGTNYGYTF	TGTGCCAGCAGTGGGACTGGGACTAACTATGGCTACACCTTC
TRBD2	TRBV5-4	TRBJ2-2	once	CASSPRTSGNTGELFF	TGTGCCAGCAGCCCACGGACTAGCGGTAACACCGGGGAGCTGTTTTTT
TRBD1	TRBV28	TRBJ2-2	.	CASSLTGGTGELFF	TGTGCCAGCAGTTTGACAGGGGGCACCGGGGAGCTGTTTTTT
.	TRBV5-1	TRBJ1-1	.	CASSLGVTNTEAFF	TGCGCCAGCAGCTTAGGGGTGACGAACACTGAAGCTTTCTTT
TRBD1	TRBV4-2	TRBJ2-1	.	CASSPDRVSYNEQFF	TGTGCCAGCAGCCCCGACAGGGTTTCCTACAATGAGCAGTTCTTC
.	TRBV7-8	TRBJ1-5	.	CASSRTEKGQPQHF	TGTGCCAGCAGCCGGACAGAAAAGGGCCAGCCCCAGCATTTT
TRBD1	TRBV18	TRBJ2-1	.	CASSLTTGGGPDQFF	TGTGCCAGCTCTCTAACGACAGGGGGGGGGCCGGATCAGTTCTTC
.	TRBV7-8	TRBJ2-3	.	CASSPNSFSTDTQYF	TGTGCCAGCAGCCCAAACAGTTTTAGCACAGATACGCAGTATTTT
.	TRBV7-8	TRBJ1-1	.	CASNPPGGRNTEAFF	TGTGCCAGCAACCCACCGGGGGGGCGAAACACTGAAGCTTTCTTT